Below are 8 T cell receptor beta chains sequenced from a single sample in a study of blood T cells in healthy people across ages. Combining a sample-barcoded 5' primer with a J-beta primer mix, a second PCR ran for 7 to 11 cycles. One entry per CDR3 protein, called by TCRdb with MiXCR from the 5' RACE reads. The table lists almost 800,000 distinct CDR3 sequences, 58% of them singletons, with around 20% in the top ten. Material for sequencing was blood. These receptors were collected from a man aged 25 to 40 in good health.

The chain joins TRBV20-1 to TRBJ1-5; 7 nucleotides match TRBD1. V shed 6 bases, J shed 1 base, and the junction held 6 bases outside the gene matches. The length of the CDR3 is 14 residues. The germline gives CDR1 DFQATT, CDR2 SNEGSKA (reference sequence). The CDR3 spells CSAGQEESNQPQHF. CDR3 nucleotides: TGCAGTGCCGGACAGGAGGAGAGCAATCAGCCCCAGCATTTT.

The chain couples TRBV4-1 to TRBJ1-2, with no clear D. The CDR3 consists of 16 residues. Trimming left V 1 base short and J 1 base short, with 13 bases between. Germline V lookup: CDR1 MGHRA, CDR2 YSYEKL. CDR3 sequence reads: CASSQATQDFNYGYTF. The CDR3 DNA is TGCGCCAGCAGCCAAGCTACGCAAGACTTTAACTATGGCTACACCTTC.

V gene TRBV10-3 combines with J gene TRBJ2-3, with D possibly being TRBD2 (6 bases). Germline lookup yields CDR1 ENHRY and CDR2 SYGVKD. This CDR3 contains 13 residues. Deletions cut 8 bases from V and 0 bases from J, with 9 bases between. Here the CDR3 reads CAIGGVSTDTQYF. The CDR3 nucleotides read TGTGCCATCGGAGGGGTGAGCACAGATACGCAGTATTTT.

The chain couples TRBV7-6 to TRBJ2-3; D gene uncertain. This CDR3 region has 12 residues. With 5 bases removed from V and 2 bases from J, the gap between germline ends came to 5 bases. The germline CDR1 and CDR2 sequences are SGHVS and FNYEAQ. The CDR3 DNA reads TGTGCCAGCAGCGCACACACAGATACGCAGTATTTT. It encodes CASSAHTDTQYF. Full variable domain (missing parts from reference TRBV7-6 and TRBJ2-3): GAGVSQSPRYKVTKRGQDVALRCDPISGHVSLYWYRQALGQGPEFLTYFNYEAQQDKSGLPNDRFSAERPEGSISTLTIQRTEQRDSAMYRCASSAHTDTQYFGPGTRLTVL.

V gene TRBV20-1 combines with J gene TRBJ2-1; possibly TRBD2 for D (5 bases). The V gene's germline CDR1 is DFQATT and CDR2 SNEGSKA (reference sequence). V lost 5 bases and J 6 bases, leaving 17 bases between the germline ends. The CDR3 consists of 14 residues. As DNA, the CDR3 is TGCAGTGCTTGGAGGTCACCCACGGCCAATGAGCAGTTCTTC. Translated, it gives CSAWRSPTANEQFF.

The rearrangement joins TRBV7-2 to TRBJ1-1; D may be TRBD1 (6 bases). Per germline, CDR1 SGHTA and CDR2 FQGNSA. CDR3 length: 17 amino acids. V was cut by 5 bases and J by 0 bases, with 19 bases left in between. The CDR3 here is CASSRHGGFGLNTEAFF. DNA for the CDR3: TGTGCCAGCAGCCGGCATGGGGGCTTCGGGCTGAACACTGAAGCTTTCTTT.

V is TRBV6-5 and J is TRBJ2-7; D is uncertain. The length of the CDR3 is 13 residues. Deletions cut 5 bases from V and 0 bases from J, with 8 bases between. CDR1 and CDR2 (germline): MNHEY, SVGAGI. The CDR3 coding sequence is TGTGCCAGCAGTCTGATAAGCTCCTACGAGCAGTACTTC. Its translation is CASSLISSYEQYF.

This clonotype was recorded only once. V and J are TRBV20-1 and TRBJ2-3; a possible D gene is TRBD2 (5 bases). The CDR3 contains 12 residues. Germline V gives CDR1 DFQATT, CDR2 SNEGSKA (reference sequence). The CDR3 sequence is CGVQRYTDTQYF. The CDR3 nucleotides are TGCGGGGTGCAGCGGTACACAGATACGCAGTATTTT.